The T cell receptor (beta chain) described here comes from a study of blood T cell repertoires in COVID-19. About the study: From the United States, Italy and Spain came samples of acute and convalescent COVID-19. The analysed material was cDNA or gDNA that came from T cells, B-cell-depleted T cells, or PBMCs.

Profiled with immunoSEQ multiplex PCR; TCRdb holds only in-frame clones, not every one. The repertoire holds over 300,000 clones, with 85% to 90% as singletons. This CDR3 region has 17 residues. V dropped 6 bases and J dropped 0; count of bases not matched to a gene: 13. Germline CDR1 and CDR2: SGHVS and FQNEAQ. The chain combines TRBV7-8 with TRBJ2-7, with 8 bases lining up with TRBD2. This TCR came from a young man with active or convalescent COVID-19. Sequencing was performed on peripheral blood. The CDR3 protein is CASSLRRIAGSSYEQYF. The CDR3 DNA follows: TGTGCCAGCAGTTTACGGCGGATAGCGGGGAGCTCCTACGAGCAGTACTTC. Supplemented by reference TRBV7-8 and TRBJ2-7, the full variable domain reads GAGVSQSPRYKVAKRGQDVALRCDPISGHVSLFWYQQALGQGPEFLTYFQNEAQLDKSGLPSDRFFAERPEGSVSTLKIQRTQQEDSAVYLCASSLRRIAGSSYEQYFGPGTRLTVT.